This T cell receptor beta chain stems from a study of T cell repertoires in cytomegalovirus infection (dated by TCRdb to the late 2010s). With regard to the full study: Donor HLA type was relevant to the analysis, as public TCR beta signatures indicated carriage of CMV infection together with the matching HLA type.

Overall study results and their limits: The ex vivo response was dominated by HLA-C-restricted CMV-specific TCR beta clonotypes, which also provided the single most frequent clonotype in two of eight donors. Cumulative frequency of public TCR beta family members discriminated carriers of CMV infection plus the relevant HLA type in this cohort and an independent approximately 400-donor cohort.

Sequencing instrument: Illumina HiSeq 1500. Starting from the raw public reads, TCRdb applied fastp trimming at Q25, assembled clones with MiXCR and retained in-frame beta chains. Each entry is one CDR3 protein sequence, shown with its most common DNA and genes. The sample includes 350,000 to 450,000 distinct CDR3 sequences, with less than 20% observed a single time. Jointly, the top ten make up about 10% of the sample. This clonotype was detected a few times. Its cognate antigen has yet to be identified. Base qualities are missing; no much larger clone stands one base away. CDR1 and CDR2 (SNHLY, FYNNEI) derive from the germline V gene. Measured from the cysteine to the phenylalanine, the CDR3 is 14 residues long. The sequence is cut down to CDR3 DNA, 42 bases in frame from base 1. Trimming at the junction amounts to 2 bases on V and 3 bases on J, and the germline ends lie 10 bases apart.

The receptor chain draws on TRBV2 and TRBJ1-2; D gene: possibly TRBD1, on 5 matching bases. Sequencing input: PBMCs. The clonotype originates from a human donor in good health (CMV status not recorded). Some clones in this sample may be carry-over from other donors' samples. The CDR3 has the sequence CASSELGPDYGYTF. Read as DNA, the sequence is TGTGCCAGCAGTGAACTGGGGCCGGACTATGGCTACACCTTC. The full variable domain, completed from the reference TRBV2 and TRBJ1-2 proteins outside the CDR3, reads EPEVTQTPSHQVTQMGQEVILRCVPISNHLYFYWYRQILGQKVEFLVSFYNNEISEKSEIFDDQFSVERPDGSNFTLKIRSTKLEDSAMYFCASSELGPDYGYTFGSGTRLTVV.